This is a list of T cell receptor beta chains from one sample in a study of human T cells and chemical hapten exposure. One entry per CDR3 protein, called by TCRdb with MiXCR from the RACE reads. The top ten clones hold around 17% of a sample with roughly 53,000 distinct CDR3 sequences, approximately 9.9% of them seen once. The sample here was whole blood, taken in connection with sensitization to the hapten diphenylcyclopropenone (DPC). These receptor sequences come from a woman between 40 and 55 years old with alopecia areata. Some clones in this sample may be carry-over from other donors' samples. Each CDR3 is given with its conserved first and last residue. Each record gives: J gene, D gene, clone size, V gene, CDR3 protein, CDR3 DNA. D genes are given only for firm matches. Clone sizes are given selectively: once, few, many, or a class where the clone is expanded.

J: TRBJ1-6; D: -; size: few; V: TRBV19; CDR3: CASSLARGETPLHF; DNA: TGTGCCAGTAGTCTGGCCAGGGGCGAGACACCCCTCCACTTT
J: TRBJ2-3; D: -; size: few; V: TRBV20-1; CDR3: CSARPGFSGTDTQYF; DNA: TGCAGTGCTAGACCCGGTTTCAGTGGCACAGATACGCAGTATTTT
J: TRBJ1-5; D: -; size: many; V: TRBV12-3/TRBV12-4; CDR3: CASSLTGYNQPQHF; DNA: TGTGCCAGCAGTTTGACAGGATACAATCAGCCCCAGCATTTT
J: TRBJ2-7; D: -; size: -; V: TRBV4-1; CDR3: CASSQVLAPSSYEQYF; DNA: TGCGCCAGCAGCCAAGTCCTTGCGCCTAGCTCCTACGAGCAGTACTTC
J: TRBJ2-1; D: -; size: -; V: TRBV3-2; CDR3: CASSQGLSGGVNEQFF; DNA: TGTGCCAGCAGCCAAGGTCTAAGCGGGGGGGTGAATGAGCAGTTCTTC
J: TRBJ2-3; D: -; size: -; V: TRBV4-1; CDR3: CASSQVFADTQYF; DNA: TGCGCCAGCAGCCAAGTCTTCGCAGATACGCAGTATTTT
J: TRBJ2-7; D: TRBD1; size: few; V: TRBV29-1; CDR3: CSARDSSYEQYF; DNA: TGCAGCGCCCGGGACAGCTCCTACGAGCAGTACTTC
J: TRBJ2-6; D: -; size: many; V: TRBV2; CDR3: CASSESRSSGWAPGANVLTF; DNA: TGTGCCAGCAGTGAATCGCGCTCGTCAGGGTGGGCCCCTGGGGCCAACGTCCTGACTTTC
J: TRBJ1-2; D: TRBD1; size: many; V: TRBV12-3/TRBV12-4; CDR3: CASRPGQHVYGYTF; DNA: TGTGCCAGCAGGCCGGGACAGCACGTCTATGGCTACACCTTC
J: TRBJ2-5; D: -; size: -; V: TRBV11-3; CDR3: CASSFRAGETQYF; DNA: TGTGCCAGCAGCTTCCGCGCGGGGGAGACCCAGTACTTC
J: TRBJ2-7; D: TRBD2; size: few; V: TRBV30; CDR3: CAWNGLGTYEQYF; DNA: TGTGCCTGGAATGGACTAGGGACCTACGAGCAGTACTTC
J: TRBJ1-6; D: TRBD1; size: many; V: TRBV6-2/TRBV6-3; CDR3: CASSPPGQPNSPLHF; DNA: TGTGCCAGCAGTCCCCCGGGACAGCCCAATTCACCCCTCCACTTT
J: TRBJ2-3; D: -; size: many; V: TRBV28; CDR3: CASSHLAREDTQYF; DNA: TGTGCCAGCAGTCACCTCGCGAGGGAGGATACGCAGTATTTT
J: TRBJ1-6; D: TRBD1; size: few; V: TRBV5-1; CDR3: CASSSDRGNSPLHF; DNA: TGCGCCAGCAGCTCAGACAGGGGCAATTCACCCCTCCACTTT
J: TRBJ1-2; D: -; size: many; V: TRBV4-1; CDR3: CASSQDAPLEGYTF; DNA: TGCGCCAGCAGCCAAGATGCCCCCCTGGAAGGCTACACCTTC
J: TRBJ2-2; D: TRBD1; size: -; V: TRBV7-7; CDR3: CASSPRGQGAGELFF; DNA: TGTGCCAGCAGCCCCCGGGGACAGGGGGCCGGGGAGCTGTTTTTT
J: TRBJ2-7; D: -; size: -; V: TRBV29-1; CDR3: CSARDGSYEQYF; DNA: TGCAGCGCTAGGGACGGCTCCTACGAGCAGTACTTC
J: TRBJ2-3; D: TRBD1; size: -; V: TRBV3-1; CDR3: CASSQENGQVITDTQYF; DNA: TGTGCCAGCAGCCAAGAAAACGGACAGGTAATCACAGATACGCAGTATTTT
J: TRBJ1-2; D: -; size: few; V: TRBV6-1; CDR3: CASSELGGAGGYTF; DNA: TGTGCCAGCAGTGAATTGGGAGGGGCCGGAGGCTACACCTTC
J: TRBJ2-2; D: TRBD2; size: few; V: TRBV7-2; CDR3: CASSSRTSGGGSTGELFF; DNA: TGTGCCAGCAGCTCCAGGACTAGCGGGGGAGGGAGCACCGGGGAGCTGTTTTTT
J: TRBJ2-5; D: -; size: many; V: TRBV20-1; CDR3: CSARGVQEAQYF; DNA: TGCAGTGCGCGGGGCGTTCAGGAGGCCCAGTACTTC
J: TRBJ2-5; D: -; size: -; V: TRBV7-9; CDR3: CASPPDLADRPRGETQYF; DNA: TGTGCCAGCCCTCCAGATTTAGCGGACCGCCCAAGGGGAGAGACCCAGTACTTC
J: TRBJ1-1; D: -; size: many; V: TRBV20-1; CDR3: CSARDEGTEAFF; DNA: TGCAGTGCTAGAGATGAGGGGACTGAAGCTTTCTTT
J: TRBJ2-3; D: TRBD2; size: many; V: TRBV5-1; CDR3: CASSLLRETSTDTQYF; DNA: TGCGCCAGCAGCTTGTTGCGGGAGACCTCCACAGATACGCAGTATTTT
J: TRBJ2-1; D: TRBD2; size: -; V: TRBV6-4; CDR3: CASSESGGAINEQFF; DNA: TGTGCCAGCAGTGAAAGCGGGGGGGCGATTAATGAGCAGTTCTTC
J: TRBJ2-7; D: -; size: -; V: TRBV2; CDR3: CASSEQGNTYEQYF; DNA: TGTGCCAGCAGTGAACAGGGAAACACCTACGAGCAGTACTTC
J: TRBJ2-3; D: -; size: few; V: TRBV7-2; CDR3: CASSLVSDTQYF; DNA: TGTGCCAGCAGCTTAGTGTCAGATACGCAGTATTTT
J: TRBJ1-5; D: -; size: -; V: TRBV19; CDR3: CASTMRGSQPQHF; DNA: TGTGCCAGTACCATGCGGGGGAGCCAGCCCCAGCATTTT
J: TRBJ1-1; D: -; size: few; V: TRBV7-3; CDR3: CASGLTVITEAFF; DNA: TGTGCCAGCGGCTTAACAGTCATCACTGAAGCTTTCTTT
J: TRBJ2-5; D: -; size: few; V: TRBV7-9; CDR3: CASSLARTEETQYF; DNA: TGTGCCAGCAGCTTAGCGCGCACAGAAGAGACCCAGTACTTC
J: TRBJ2-7; D: -; size: -; V: TRBV7-9; CDR3: CASSLDGAPYEQYF; DNA: TGTGCCAGCAGCTTAGACGGGGCCCCCTACGAGCAGTACTTC
J: TRBJ1-2; D: TRBD1; size: few; V: TRBV28; CDR3: CASSLMGQGGYGYTF; DNA: TGTGCCAGCAGTTTGATGGGACAGGGAGGGTATGGCTACACCTTC
J: TRBJ1-1; D: -; size: few; V: TRBV12-3/TRBV12-4; CDR3: CASSLQGTEAFF; DNA: TGTGCCAGCAGTTTACAGGGCACTGAAGCTTTCTTT
J: TRBJ2-7; D: TRBD2; size: few; V: TRBV7-2; CDR3: CASSLGLAGAAYEQYF; DNA: TGTGCCAGCAGCTTAGGGCTAGCGGGGGCGGCCTACGAGCAGTACTTC
J: TRBJ1-5; D: -; size: many; V: TRBV12-2; CDR3: CARAADRPYSNQPQHF; DNA: TGTGCAAGGGCCGCCGACAGGCCTTATAGCAATCAGCCCCAGCATTTT
J: TRBJ1-1; D: TRBD1; size: many; V: TRBV7-3; CDR3: CASRQDRGYTEAFF; DNA: TGTGCCAGCAGACAAGACAGGGGGTACACTGAAGCTTTCTTT
J: TRBJ1-6; D: -; size: -; V: TRBV6-2/TRBV6-3; CDR3: CASSHPTGNNSPLHF; DNA: TGTGCCAGCAGTCACCCAACAGGGAATAATTCACCCCTCCACTTT
J: TRBJ1-1; D: TRBD1; size: -; V: TRBV6-5; CDR3: CASSKDRALEAFF; DNA: TGTGCCAGCAGTAAGGACAGGGCCCTTGAAGCTTTCTTT
J: TRBJ1-6; D: -; size: -; V: TRBV7-6; CDR3: CASSSTENNSPLHF; DNA: TGTGCCAGCAGCTCGACAGAAAATAATTCACCCCTCCACTTT
J: TRBJ1-3; D: TRBD1; size: -; V: TRBV7-6; CDR3: CASSLRQGGGNTIYF; DNA: TGTGCCAGCAGCTTACGACAGGGTGGTGGAAACACCATATATTTT
J: TRBJ2-2; D: TRBD1; size: many; V: TRBV6-2/TRBV6-3; CDR3: CAIADRGRISGELFF; DNA: TGTGCCATCGCGGACAGGGGGAGGATCTCCGGGGAGCTGTTTTTT
J: TRBJ1-2; D: TRBD1; size: many; V: TRBV4-3; CDR3: CASSQGGTGYYGYTF; DNA: TGCGCCAGCAGCCAAGGCGGGACAGGGTACTATGGCTACACCTTC
J: TRBJ1-5; D: -; size: few; V: TRBV20-1; CDR3: CSAPTPPGRNQPQHF; DNA: TGCAGTGCCCCGACTCCCCCAGGGCGCAATCAGCCCCAGCATTTT
J: TRBJ2-3; D: -; size: many; V: TRBV29-1; CDR3: CSVGADTQYF; DNA: TGCAGCGTTGGTGCAGATACGCAGTATTTT
J: TRBJ2-7; D: -; size: few; V: TRBV28; CDR3: CASSLRGVNYEQYF; DNA: TGTGCCAGCAGTTTAAGGGGGGTCAACTACGAGCAGTACTTC